This TCR beta chain was observed in a study of T cell changes during pregnancy in multiple sclerosis. V was clipped by 2 bases and J by 6 bases, with 10 bases between them. Germline V gene sequence: CDR1 MNHNY, CDR2 SVGAGI (reference sequence). The CDR3 has 13 residues. Produced via immunoSEQ multiplex PCR; TCRdb's table is partial and in-frame only. The sample has some 70,000 clones; about 90% are singletons. The gene calls are TRBV6-6 and TRBJ1-2, with a weak D call TRBD1 (5 bases). This receptor was identified in a female donor with multiple sclerosis, enrolled in a pregnancy study. Source: peripheral blood, taken in the second trimester of pregnancy. The CDR3 DNA sequence: TGTGCCAGCAGTTACCCAGGGTCCCATGGCTACACCTTC. Translation: CASSYPGSHGYTF.